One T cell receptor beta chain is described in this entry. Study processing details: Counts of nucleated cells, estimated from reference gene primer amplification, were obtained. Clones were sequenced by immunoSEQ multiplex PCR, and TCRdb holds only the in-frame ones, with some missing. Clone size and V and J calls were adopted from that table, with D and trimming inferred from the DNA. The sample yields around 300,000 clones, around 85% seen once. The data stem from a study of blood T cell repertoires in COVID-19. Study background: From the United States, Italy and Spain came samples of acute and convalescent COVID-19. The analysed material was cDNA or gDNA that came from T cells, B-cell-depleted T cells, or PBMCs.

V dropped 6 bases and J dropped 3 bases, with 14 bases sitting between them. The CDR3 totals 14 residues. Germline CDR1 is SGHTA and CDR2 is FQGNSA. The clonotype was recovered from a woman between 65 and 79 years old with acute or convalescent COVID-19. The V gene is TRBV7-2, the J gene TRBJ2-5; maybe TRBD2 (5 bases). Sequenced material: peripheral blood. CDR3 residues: CASSFRTGKETQYF. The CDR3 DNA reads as TGTGCCAGCAGTTTCCGGACCGGGAAAGAGACCCAGTACTTC.